This T cell receptor beta chain was found in a study of shared clonotypes between healthy human individuals. Study-wide findings and caveats: It was the few donors that limited the genetic and exposure-history diversity represented. The expectation was that sequencing depth would affect clonotype sharing among donors.

Per the germline V gene, CDR1 is MDHEN and CDR2 is SYDVKM. V dropped 5 bases and J dropped 7 bases, with 5 bases sitting between them. CDR3 length equals 10 residues. For unsorted samples, genomic DNA was extracted from roughly 100 million PBMCs. Comments on this clone: Its antigen is unidentified. Other DNA sequences within the sample encode an identical CDR3.

Data came from immunoSEQ multiplex PCR; TCRdb stores just in-frame clones and leaves some out. The sample holds around 510,000 clones; roughly 72% are singletons and the top ten take 9.5% to 15%. This TCR came from a woman in her thirties or forties in good health. Some clones in this sample may be carry-over from other donors' samples. Sequenced sample: PBMCs. The rearrangement uses TRBV28 and TRBJ1-1, with no clear D. CDR3 loop: CASSRYEAFF. In DNA, the CDR3 is TGTGCCAGCAGTCGATATGAAGCTTTCTTT.